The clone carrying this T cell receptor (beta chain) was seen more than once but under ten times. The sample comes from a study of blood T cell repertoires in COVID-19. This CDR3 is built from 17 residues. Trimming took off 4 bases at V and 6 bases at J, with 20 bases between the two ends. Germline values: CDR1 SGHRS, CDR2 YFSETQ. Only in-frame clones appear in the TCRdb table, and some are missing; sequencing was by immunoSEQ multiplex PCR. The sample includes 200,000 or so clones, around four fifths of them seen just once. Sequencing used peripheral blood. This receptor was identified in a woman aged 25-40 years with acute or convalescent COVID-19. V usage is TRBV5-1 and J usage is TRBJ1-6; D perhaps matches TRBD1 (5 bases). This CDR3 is CASSLEPSGGTNSPLHF. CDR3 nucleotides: TGCGCCAGCAGCCTCGAACCCAGCGGGGGGACTAATTCACCCCTCCACTTT.